The rows below give T cell receptor beta chains drawn from one sample of a study of low-dose radiotherapy and immunotherapy resistance in tumors. From the reads, TCRdb called clonotypes with MiXCR, one entry per CDR3 protein. This sample has about 52,000 distinct CDR3 sequences, with 33% found just once. The specimen comprised PBMCs, sampled after low-dose radiotherapy plus immunotherapy. These receptors were taken from a male donor with rectosigmoid adenocarcinoma. CDR3s include the opening cysteine and the closing phenylalanine or tryptophan. The D gene is left open where the match is weak. Where a row states a size, it is once, few, many or the class of an expanded clone; other rows omit it.

V	J	D	size	CDR3	DNA
TRBV6-6	TRBJ1-4	-	-	CASSATAAARNEKLFF	TGTGCCAGCAGTGCTACCGCGGCAGCCCGGAATGAAAAACTGTTTTTT
TRBV4-3	TRBJ1-1	-	many	CASSRGEELTEAFF	TGCGCCAGCAGCCGGGGGGAGGAACTCACTGAAGCTTTCTTT
TRBV14	TRBJ2-1	-	many	CASSHMHAVNEQFF	TGTGCCAGCAGCCACATGCATGCCGTAAATGAGCAGTTCTTC
TRBV28	TRBJ1-2	-	-	CASSVYRDHGYTF	TGTGCCAGCAGTGTCTACAGGGACCATGGCTACACCTTC
TRBV7-9	TRBJ2-7	TRBD1	many	CASSRMDRGRVSSYEQYF	TGTGCCAGCAGCCGGATGGACAGGGGGCGCGTGAGCTCCTACGAGCAGTACTTC
TRBV2	TRBJ2-5	-	many	CASSGNWGSQETQYF	TGTGCCAGCAGTGGAAATTGGGGGTCACAAGAGACCCAGTACTTC
TRBV20-1	TRBJ2-5	TRBD1	many	CSAGAGGVETQYF	TGCAGTGCTGGTGCAGGGGGCGTCGAGACCCAGTACTTC
TRBV28	TRBJ2-7	-	-	CASSSSTYEQYF	TGTGCCAGCAGTAGCTCAACCTACGAGCAGTACTTC
TRBV7-2	TRBJ2-3	TRBD2	many	CASRPGLAGTTDTQYF	TGTGCCAGCAGGCCTGGACTAGCGGGAACCACAGATACGCAGTATTTT
TRBV5-1	TRBJ2-7	TRBD1	many	CASSSGQGKAYEQYF	TGCGCCAGCAGCTCGGGACAGGGAAAAGCCTACGAGCAGTACTTC
TRBV27	TRBJ2-5	-	many	CASSLPGSGRETQYF	TGTGCCAGCAGTTTACCAGGGTCTGGGAGGGAGACCCAGTACTTC
TRBV4-3	TRBJ2-7	-	many	CASSQDSGAEQYF	TGCGCCAGCAGCCAAGATTCGGGGGCAGAGCAGTACTTC
TRBV6-1	TRBJ2-7	TRBD1	many	CASSNNGGGTGNYEQYF	TGTGCCAGCAGTAATAACGGTGGAGGGACAGGGAACTACGAGCAGTACTTC
TRBV28	TRBJ2-5	TRBD2	-	CASREPGTSTKETQYF	TGTGCCAGCAGGGAACCCGGGACTAGCACGAAAGAGACCCAGTACTTC
TRBV6-2/TRBV6-3	TRBJ2-1	TRBD2	many	CASSYRLSGTSVVNEQFF	TGTGCCAGCAGTTATCGGCTATCCGGGACTAGCGTTGTCAATGAGCAGTTCTTC
TRBV28	TRBJ2-2	TRBD2	many	CASSLVREGAGTYTGELFF	TGTGCCAGCAGTTTAGTGCGGGAGGGCGCGGGCACGTACACCGGGGAGCTGTTTTTT
TRBV9	TRBJ2-2	-	many	CASSVNTDSGELFF	TGTGCCAGCAGCGTTAATACGGACAGCGGGGAGCTGTTTTTT
TRBV28	TRBJ1-4	-	-	CASSPLTGEKLFFFFFFF	-
TRBV29-1	TRBJ2-1	-	-	CSVERAGSEQFF	TGCAGCGTTGAACGAGCGGGCTCAGAGCAGTTCTTC
TRBV7-3	TRBJ2-1	-	many	CASSFNDDPYNEQFF	TGTGCCAGCAGCTTTAACGATGACCCCTACAATGAGCAGTTCTTC
TRBV4-3	TRBJ2-1	TRBD2	many	CASSQAGLAGLNEQFF	TGCGCCAGCAGCCAAGCCGGACTAGCGGGCCTCAATGAGCAGTTCTTC
TRBV7-2	TRBJ2-3	-	many	CASSLVQLDTQYF	TGTGCCAGCAGCTTAGTCCAGCTAGATACGCAGTATTTT
TRBV4-1	TRBJ2-5	TRBD2	many	CASSQAVAGALGETQYF	TGCGCCAGCAGCCAAGCGGTAGCGGGAGCTCTAGGAGAGACCCAGTACTTC
TRBV24-1	TRBJ2-1	-	-	CATSWFSEQFF	TGTGCCACCTCCTGGTTCAGTGAGCAGTTCTTC
TRBV5-1	TRBJ1-1	TRBD1	many	CASTVTGMNTEAFF	TGCGCCAGCACCGTGACAGGGATGAACACTGAAGCTTTCTTT
TRBV5-8	TRBJ2-7	-	-	CASSEVRSSNEQYF	TGCGCCAGCAGTGAGGTCCGTTCCAGCAACGAGCAGTACTTC
TRBV29-1	TRBJ1-5	-	many	CSVEEGGQPQHF	TGCAGCGTTGAAGAAGGCGGTCAGCCCCAGCATTTT
TRBV6-2/TRBV6-3	TRBJ2-1	TRBD2	-	CASSLRLAGDNEQFF	TGTGCCAGCAGTCTCCGACTAGCGGGAGACAATGAGCAGTTCTTC
TRBV7-9	TRBJ2-4	-	many	CASSFNRARGNIQYF	TGTGCCAGCAGCTTTAATAGGGCCCGAGGGAACATTCAGTACTTC
TRBV20-1	TRBJ2-5	-	few	CSARNQGRETQYF	TGCAGTGCTAGAAACCAGGGACGCGAGACCCAGTACTTC
TRBV12-3/TRBV12-4	TRBJ2-1	TRBD2	once	CASSPGSGRSYNEQFF	TGTGCCAGCAGCCCCGGGAGCGGGAGATCCTACAATGAGCAGTTCTTC
TRBV18	TRBJ1-2	-	-	CASSPPEGYGYTF	TGTGCCAGCTCACCACCTGAGGGGTATGGCTACACCTTC
TRBV7-8	TRBJ1-6	-	-	CASSYRGHNSRLHF	TGTGCCAGCAGCTATCGGGGGCATAATTCACGCCTCCACTTT
TRBV6-5	TRBJ2-2	-	many	CASSYKTTGELFF	TGTGCCAGCAGTTACAAGACCACCGGGGAGCTGTTTTTT
TRBV2	TRBJ1-5	TRBD1	-	CASSGDRGGNQPQHF	TGTGCCAGCAGTGGAGACAGGGGAGGAAATCAGCCCCAGCATTTT
TRBV6-2/TRBV6-3	TRBJ2-1	TRBD2	medium-sized	CASSGLAGGYNEQFF	TGTGCCAGCAGTGGGTTAGCGGGAGGGTACAATGAGCAGTTCTTC
TRBV20-1	TRBJ2-3	-	many	CSARSAKQGTDTQYF	TGCAGTGCTAGGTCCGCCAAGCAGGGCACAGATACGCAGTATTTT
TRBV11-2	TRBJ1-2	-	-	CASSLESGSGYTF	TGTGCCAGCAGCTTAGAATCTGGGTCTGGCTACACCTTC
TRBV6-8	TRBJ2-2	TRBD1	many	CASSRQGLGTGELFF	TGTGCCAGCAGCAGACAGGGTCTGGGCACCGGGGAGCTGTTTTTT
TRBV20-1	TRBJ1-2	-	many	CSAGGNRQNYGYTF	TGCAGTGCTGGGGGGAACAGACAGAACTATGGCTACACCTTC
TRBV5-1	TRBJ1-4	-	many	CASSLAGAGEKLFF	TGCGCCAGCAGCTTGGCAGGGGCCGGGGAAAAACTGTTTTTT
TRBV13	TRBJ2-3	TRBD2	many	CASSPLGAGGEDTQYF	TGTGCCAGCAGCCCCCTCGGCGCGGGGGGTGAGGATACGCAGTATTTT
TRBV20-1	TRBJ2-3	TRBD2	many	CSAPGTSGTVDTQYF	TGCAGTGCCCCCGGGACTAGCGGGACGGTTGATACGCAGTATTTT
TRBV7-2	TRBJ1-3	-	many	CASSPGRALSGNTIYF	TGTGCCAGCAGCCCCGGGCGGGCTCTCTCTGGAAACACCATATATTTT
TRBV7-2	TRBJ2-1	-	many	CASSRTTGVTYNEQFF	TGTGCCAGCAGTCGGACGACGGGTGTAACCTACAATGAGCAGTTCTTC
TRBV2	TRBJ2-7	TRBD2	-	CASSGTSIYEQYF	TGTGCCAGCAGTGGGACTAGTATCTACGAGCAGTACTTC
TRBV10-3	TRBJ1-3	-	many	CAINKGENSGNTIYF	TGTGCCATCAACAAGGGTGAGAACTCTGGAAACACCATATATTTT
TRBV20-1	TRBJ1-1	-	many	CSARGSGVNTEAFF	TGCAGTGCTAGAGGCTCGGGGGTGAACACTGAAGCTTTCTTT
TRBV11-3	TRBJ2-2	-	many	CASSFTGGNTGELFF	TGTGCCAGCAGCTTTACGGGCGGGAACACCGGGGAGCTGTTTTTT
TRBV19	TRBJ2-6	TRBD1	many	CASSWDRIGANVLTF	TGTGCCAGTTCCTGGGACAGGATTGGGGCCAACGTCCTGACTTTC
TRBV5-6	TRBJ2-5	-	many	CASSLGRAETQYF	TGTGCCAGCAGCTTGGGGAGGGCGGAGACCCAGTACTTC
TRBV28	TRBJ1-4	-	-	CASTKQPTEKLFFF	-
TRBV28	TRBJ1-5	-	medium-sized	CASSPTGQGDNQPQHF	TGTGCCAGCAGCCCCACGGGGCAGGGCGACAATCAGCCCCAGCATTTT
TRBV18	TRBJ2-5	-	many	CASSRSRTEQETQYF	TGTGCCAGCTCACGGAGCAGGACAGAGCAAGAGACCCAGTACTTC
TRBV23-1	TRBJ2-2	-	few	CATFPPRGAVFF	-
TRBV9	TRBJ2-5	-	-	CASSPAGSGETQYF	TGTGCCAGCAGCCCGGCCGGGTCAGGAGAGACCCAGTACTTC
TRBV29-1	TRBJ1-4	TRBD1	-	CSSRTGVNEKLFF	TGCAGCTCTCGGACAGGGGTCAATGAAAAACTGTTTTTT
TRBV2	TRBJ2-7	-	many	CASSEYGGSTEQYF	TGTGCCAGCAGTGAATATGGTGGCTCAACGGAGCAGTACTTC
TRBV3-1	TRBJ2-1	TRBD2	many	CASSHRGTSSYNEQFF	TGTGCCAGCAGTCACCGTGGGACTAGCTCCTACAATGAGCAGTTCTTC